This is a list of T cell receptor beta chains from one sample in a study of shared clonotypes between healthy human individuals. Measured with immunoSEQ multiplex PCR; TCRdb has only the in-frame clones, and not every one. The sample carries about 590,000 clones, 95% to 96% recorded once. Material: naive CD8+ T cells sorted from blood. The origin of the receptors is a woman younger than 45 in good health. Both conserved end residues are part of each CDR3. A D gene is named only where the DNA matches it firmly. Clone size is shown for a subset of rows, as once, few, many or a class of expanded clone.

j_gene: TRBJ2-3
d_gene: TRBD2
abundance: NA
v_gene: TRBV7-9
CDR3aa: CASSSPRTSGDTQYF
CDR3nt: TGTGCCAGCAGCTCCCCCCGGACTAGCGGGGATACGCAGTATTTT

j_gene: TRBJ2-7
d_gene: TRBD2
abundance: NA
v_gene: TRBV2
CDR3aa: CASSDGREGPSGYEQYF
CDR3nt: TGTGCCAGCAGTGACGGGCGGGAGGGCCCATCGGGCTACGAGCAGTACTTC

j_gene: TRBJ2-2
d_gene: NA
abundance: NA
v_gene: TRBV4-2
CDR3aa: CASSPILAAGELFF
CDR3nt: TGTGCCAGCAGCCCGATACTCGCGGCCGGGGAGCTGTTTTTT

j_gene: TRBJ2-7
d_gene: NA
abundance: NA
v_gene: TRBV11-2
CDR3aa: CASSLRTTEQYF
CDR3nt: TGTGCCAGCAGCTTACGAACGACCGAGCAGTACTTC

j_gene: TRBJ2-3
d_gene: TRBD2
abundance: NA
v_gene: TRBV6-5
CDR3aa: CASSLTSRADTQYF
CDR3nt: TGTGCCAGCAGTCTGACTAGCCGGGCAGATACGCAGTATTTT

j_gene: TRBJ2-7
d_gene: NA
abundance: NA
v_gene: TRBV28
CDR3aa: CASSPGPRTEQYF
CDR3nt: TGTGCCAGCAGTCCGGGACCGCGTACCGAGCAGTACTTC

j_gene: TRBJ2-7
d_gene: NA
abundance: NA
v_gene: TRBV19
CDR3aa: CASSTQAGPYEQYF
CDR3nt: TGTGCCAGTAGCACTCAGGCAGGGCCTTACGAGCAGTACTTC

j_gene: TRBJ2-1
d_gene: TRBD2
abundance: NA
v_gene: TRBV7-9
CDR3aa: CASSRTMTSGYNEQFF
CDR3nt: TGTGCCAGCAGCCGTACCATGACTAGCGGCTACAATGAGCAGTTCTTC

j_gene: TRBJ2-7
d_gene: TRBD2
abundance: NA
v_gene: TRBV6-1
CDR3aa: CASSEGLAGSYEQYF
CDR3nt: TGTGCCAGCAGTGAAGGACTAGCGGGGTCCTACGAGCAGTACTTC

j_gene: TRBJ2-1
d_gene: NA
abundance: NA
v_gene: TRBV27
CDR3aa: CASSLSAGTPKYNEQFF
CDR3nt: TGTGCCAGCAGCCTTAGCGCCGGGACTCCAAAATACAATGAGCAGTTCTTC

j_gene: TRBJ2-1
d_gene: TRBD1
abundance: NA
v_gene: TRBV27
CDR3aa: CASRSGTGYNEQFF
CDR3nt: TGTGCCAGCAGATCCGGGACAGGGTACAATGAGCAGTTCTTC

j_gene: TRBJ2-1
d_gene: NA
abundance: NA
v_gene: TRBV15
CDR3aa: CATGGEFEQFF
CDR3nt: TGTGCCACCGGAGGAGAATTCGAGCAGTTCTTC

j_gene: TRBJ1-5
d_gene: TRBD1
abundance: NA
v_gene: TRBV28
CDR3aa: CASSTGTEPNQPQHF
CDR3nt: TGTGCCAGCAGTACCGGGACAGAACCCAATCAGCCCCAGCATTTT

j_gene: TRBJ2-1
d_gene: NA
abundance: NA
v_gene: TRBV6-5
CDR3aa: CATKAGSYNEQFF
CDR3nt: TGTGCCACTAAAGCGGGCTCCTACAATGAGCAGTTCTTC

j_gene: TRBJ1-1
d_gene: NA
abundance: NA
v_gene: TRBV13
CDR3aa: CASSSGLNTEAFF
CDR3nt: TGTGCCAGCAGCTCCGGTTTGAACACTGAAGCTTTCTTT

j_gene: TRBJ2-5
d_gene: TRBD2
abundance: NA
v_gene: TRBV27
CDR3aa: CASGYGLAGKETQYF
CDR3nt: TGTGCCAGCGGATATGGCCTAGCGGGAAAAGAGACCCAGTACTTC

j_gene: TRBJ1-2
d_gene: NA
abundance: NA
v_gene: TRBV15
CDR3aa: CATSRDRGGRLDTF
CDR3nt: TGTGCCACCAGCAGAGATAGAGGCGGGAGGCTCGACACCTTC

j_gene: TRBJ1-5
d_gene: NA
abundance: NA
v_gene: TRBV10-2
CDR3aa: CASSESTGRNQPQHF
CDR3nt: TGCGCCAGCAGTGAGTCGACGGGTAGAAATCAGCCCCAGCATTTT

j_gene: TRBJ2-1
d_gene: NA
abundance: NA
v_gene: TRBV10-2
CDR3aa: CASTIQGSYNEQFF
CDR3nt: TGCGCCAGCACTATCCAAGGCTCCTACAATGAGCAGTTCTTC

j_gene: TRBJ2-2
d_gene: NA
abundance: NA
v_gene: TRBV7-6
CDR3aa: CASSLGLPGPSGNTGELFF
CDR3nt: TGTGCCAGCAGCTTAGGTCTTCCGGGCCCCAGTGGAAACACCGGGGAGCTGTTTTTT

j_gene: TRBJ1-5
d_gene: TRBD1
abundance: NA
v_gene: TRBV7-9
CDR3aa: CASSRDREGDQPQHF
CDR3nt: TGTGCCAGCAGCCGGGACAGGGAAGGGGATCAGCCCCAGCATTTT

j_gene: TRBJ1-4
d_gene: NA
abundance: NA
v_gene: TRBV5-4
CDR3aa: CASSYGAGREKLFF
CDR3nt: TGTGCCAGCAGCTATGGGGCAGGGCGGGAAAAACTGTTTTTT

j_gene: TRBJ2-3
d_gene: TRBD2
abundance: once
v_gene: TRBV27
CDR3aa: CASTPGLAGADTQYF
CDR3nt: TGTGCCAGCACACCCGGACTAGCGGGAGCAGATACGCAGTATTTT

j_gene: TRBJ2-1
d_gene: NA
abundance: NA
v_gene: TRBV29-1
CDR3aa: CSVVTSYNEQFF
CDR3nt: TGCAGCGTTGTAACGTCCTACAATGAGCAGTTCTTC

j_gene: TRBJ1-2
d_gene: NA
abundance: NA
v_gene: TRBV5-6
CDR3aa: CASFVEAGNYGYTF
CDR3nt: TGTGCCAGCTTCGTGGAGGCTGGGAACTATGGCTACACCTTC

j_gene: TRBJ1-1
d_gene: NA
abundance: NA
v_gene: TRBV5-6
CDR3aa: CASSLDAVNTEAFF
CDR3nt: TGTGCCAGCAGCTTGGACGCCGTGAACACTGAAGCTTTCTTT

j_gene: TRBJ2-5
d_gene: NA
abundance: NA
v_gene: TRBV27
CDR3aa: CASRPGTSQEQYF
CDR3nt: TGTGCCAGCAGACCCGGGACGTCCCAAGAGCAGTACTTC

j_gene: TRBJ2-7
d_gene: TRBD2
abundance: NA
v_gene: TRBV7-2
CDR3aa: CASSLVSGGAYEQYF
CDR3nt: TGTGCCAGCAGCTTAGTATCGGGAGGTGCCTACGAGCAGTACTTC